This T cell receptor (beta chain) was retrieved from a study of CD8+ T cells in alopecia areata. General observations from the study: Many expanded lesional clones persisted in scalp and blood during tofacitinib treatment.

To note about this clone: Its antigen is unknown.

Treatment specified: oral pan-JAK inhibitor, 5-10 mg twice daily. As the sequencing template, cDNA was produced by extracting RNA and reverse transcribing it. Clones were read by immunoSEQ multiplex PCR, and TCRdb kept only the in-frame ones, dropping some. The sample carries 200,000 to 250,000 clones, around 57% recorded once. Germline V gives CDR1 SGDLS, CDR2 YYNGEE. The CDR3 contains 13 residues. The V gene lost 1 base and the J gene lost 14 bases, with 15 bases spanning the gap. V usage is TRBV9 and J usage is TRBJ1-4, with D uncertain. The sequence was collected from a human donor with alopecia areata. The material sequenced was CD4+ T cells sorted from blood, taken at week 4, from a patient treated with tofacitinib. CDR3 DNA sequence: TGTGCCAGCAGCGTACAAACTGAAGGAAGGCTGTTTTTT. Protein sequence: CASSVQTEGRLFF.